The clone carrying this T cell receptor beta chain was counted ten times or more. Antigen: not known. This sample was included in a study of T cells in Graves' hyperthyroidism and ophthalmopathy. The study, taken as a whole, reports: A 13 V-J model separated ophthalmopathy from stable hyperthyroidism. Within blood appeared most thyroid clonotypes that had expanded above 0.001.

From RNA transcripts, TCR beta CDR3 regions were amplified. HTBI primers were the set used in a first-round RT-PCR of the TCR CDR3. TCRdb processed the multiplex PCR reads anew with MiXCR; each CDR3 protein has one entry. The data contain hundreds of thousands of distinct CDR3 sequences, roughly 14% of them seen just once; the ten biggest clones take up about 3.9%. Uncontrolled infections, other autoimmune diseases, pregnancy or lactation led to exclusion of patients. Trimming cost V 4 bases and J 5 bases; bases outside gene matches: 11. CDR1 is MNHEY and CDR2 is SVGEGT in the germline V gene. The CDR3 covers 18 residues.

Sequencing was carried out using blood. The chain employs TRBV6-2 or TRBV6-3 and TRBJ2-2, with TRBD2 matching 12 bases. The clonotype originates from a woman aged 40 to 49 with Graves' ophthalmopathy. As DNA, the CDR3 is TGTGCCAGCAGTTCCATAAACAGACTAGCGGGAGAGACCGGGGAGCTGTTTTTT. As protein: CASSSINRLAGETGELFF.